These T cell receptor beta chains were read from a single sample in a study of T-cell memory formation after mild COVID-19. TCRdb used MiXCR to reprocess the 5' RACE reads, holding one entry per CDR3 protein. The sample consists of fewer than 150,000 distinct CDR3 sequences, roughly 13% of them appearing once. The specimen was PBMCs or a T cell subset sorted from them (not recorded which). The receptor set was obtained from an adult woman who had mild COVID-19 (a few samples of this study predate the infection). Cell type and time point are not known. CDR3s include the opening cysteine and the closing phenylalanine or tryptophan. Fields, in order: clone size, D gene, V gene, J gene, CDR3 protein, CDR3 DNA. D genes are given only for firm matches. Not every row has a clone size; where given, it reads once, few, many or a size class.

clone size: NA
D gene: NA
V gene: TRBV7-8
J gene: TRBJ2-1
CDR3 protein: CASSSQWGYNEQFF
CDR3 DNA: TGTGCCAGCAGCTCTCAGTGGGGGTACAATGAGCAGTTCTTC

clone size: many
D gene: NA
V gene: TRBV7-6
J gene: TRBJ2-6
CDR3 protein: CASSLAGWANVLTF
CDR3 DNA: TGTGCCAGCAGCTTAGCGGGGTGGGCCAACGTCCTGACTTTC

clone size: few
D gene: TRBD2
V gene: TRBV9
J gene: TRBJ2-1
CDR3 protein: CASSGGTSGHNEQFF
CDR3 DNA: TGTGCCAGCAGCGGAGGGACTAGCGGGCACAATGAGCAGTTCTTC

clone size: NA
D gene: TRBD1
V gene: TRBV4-2
J gene: TRBJ1-2
CDR3 protein: CASSQPGQVSWGYTF
CDR3 DNA: TGTGCCAGCAGCCAGCCGGGACAGGTGTCCTGGGGCTACACCTTC

clone size: few
D gene: TRBD2
V gene: TRBV7-9
J gene: TRBJ2-1
CDR3 protein: CASSSLLAGRSNEQFF
CDR3 DNA: TGTGCCAGCAGCTCTCTACTAGCGGGACGCTCCAATGAGCAGTTCTTC

clone size: few
D gene: NA
V gene: TRBV3-1
J gene: TRBJ2-7
CDR3 protein: CASSPGPDAYEQYF
CDR3 DNA: TGTGCCAGCAGCCCCGGGCCGGACGCCTACGAGCAGTACTTC

clone size: few
D gene: NA
V gene: TRBV9
J gene: TRBJ1-1
CDR3 protein: CASSVTDVNTEAFF
CDR3 DNA: TGTGCCAGCAGCGTAACCGACGTGAACACTGAAGCTTTCTTT

clone size: NA
D gene: NA
V gene: TRBV6-5
J gene: TRBJ2-7
CDR3 protein: CASSLDLETNSYEQYF
CDR3 DNA: TGTGCCAGCAGCCTCGATTTAGAGACTAACTCCTACGAGCAGTACTTC

clone size: many
D gene: NA
V gene: TRBV25-1
J gene: TRBJ2-3
CDR3 protein: CASRGWGLTDTQYF
CDR3 DNA: TGTGCCAGCAGAGGTTGGGGGCTCACAGATACGCAGTATTTT

clone size: NA
D gene: TRBD1
V gene: TRBV6-5
J gene: TRBJ1-1
CDR3 protein: CASSYSGIGTGEAFF
CDR3 DNA: TGTGCCAGCAGTTACTCGGGGATTGGGACAGGAGAAGCTTTCTTT

clone size: NA
D gene: TRBD2
V gene: TRBV28
J gene: TRBJ2-5
CDR3 protein: CASSSGTSVTQYF
CDR3 DNA: TGTGCCAGCAGTTCTGGGACTAGCGTGACCCAGTACTTC

clone size: few
D gene: NA
V gene: TRBV6-2/TRBV6-3
J gene: TRBJ2-1
CDR3 protein: CASRRGNYNEQFF
CDR3 DNA: TGTGCCAGCAGAAGGGGGAATTACAATGAGCAGTTCTTC

clone size: few
D gene: TRBD2
V gene: TRBV6-5
J gene: TRBJ2-7
CDR3 protein: CASSYSTSGTSYEQYF
CDR3 DNA: TGTGCCAGCAGTTACTCGACTAGCGGTACATCCTACGAGCAGTACTTC

clone size: few
D gene: NA
V gene: TRBV12-3/TRBV12-4
J gene: TRBJ2-2
CDR3 protein: CASSFTLNFGELFF
CDR3 DNA: TGTGCCAGCAGTTTCACCCTCAATTTCGGGGAGCTGTTTTTT

clone size: few
D gene: NA
V gene: TRBV12-3/TRBV12-4
J gene: TRBJ2-3
CDR3 protein: CATGGHSTDTQYF
CDR3 DNA: TGTGCCACGGGGGGACACTCCACAGATACGCAGTATTTT

clone size: few
D gene: TRBD2
V gene: TRBV12-3/TRBV12-4
J gene: TRBJ2-1
CDR3 protein: CASSFGGRALDEQFF
CDR3 DNA: TGTGCCAGCAGTTTTGGTGGGAGGGCCTTGGATGAGCAGTTCTTC

clone size: NA
D gene: NA
V gene: TRBV20-1
J gene: TRBJ2-7
CDR3 protein: CSAREAHSYEQYF
CDR3 DNA: TGCAGTGCTAGAGAGGCCCACTCCTACGAGCAGTACTTC

clone size: NA
D gene: NA
V gene: TRBV5-6
J gene: TRBJ1-5
CDR3 protein: CASSSGTPRNQPQHF
CDR3 DNA: TGTGCCAGCAGCTCCGGGACACCTCGCAATCAGCCCCAGCATTTT

clone size: NA
D gene: NA
V gene: TRBV4-3
J gene: TRBJ2-3
CDR3 protein: CASSQVSGGISTDTQYF
CDR3 DNA: TGCGCCAGCAGCCAAGTTTCGGGCGGGATTAGCACAGATACGCAGTATTTT

clone size: NA
D gene: NA
V gene: TRBV25-1
J gene: TRBJ1-2
CDR3 protein: CASSDDGVAYTF
CDR3 DNA: TGTGCCAGCAGTGATGATGGCGTGGCGTACACCTTC